This T cell receptor (beta chain) was sequenced in a study of shared clonotypes between healthy human individuals. Study results and caveats: Richness estimates generally favored naive over memory subsets.

Germline V CDR1 and CDR2: MNHNY, SVGAGI (reference sequence). V was pared by 7 bases and J by 6 bases, with 9 bases of the junction left unmatched. This CDR3 contains 14 residues. In its sample, this clone was seen once. Its cognate antigen is unknown. It was at deep level that the assay was run. Authors' processing steps: ImmunoSEQ yielded junction-only sequences lacking quality scores, so filtering differed. The method was immunoSEQ multiplex PCR; TCRdb's version includes in-frame clones alone and lacks a portion of them. That table furnishes V, J and clone size, whereas the DNA furnished D and trimming. The table records some 2,400,000 clones, nearly 97% of them present only once.

The chain couples TRBV6-6 to TRBJ2-1; TRBD2 matches at 7 bases. The sequencing sample was made of naive CD4+ T cells sorted from blood. Subset in this sample: CD45RA+ positively selected. The receptor was derived from a man aged 18 to 29 in good health. CDR3 DNA: TGTGCCAGCAAAGGAATGGGAGGGGTCAATGAGCAGTTCTTC. This translates into CASKGMGGVNEQFF.